This T cell receptor (beta chain) was captured by sequencing in a study of shared clonotypes between healthy human individuals. The study, taken as a whole, reports: Non-shared clonotypes were found to have lower generation probabilities than the clonotypes that were shared by all four of the sorted-subset donors. Across a handful of donors, naive CD4 shared roughly 5%, naive CD8 3% to 3.5%, memory CD4 roughly 2.4%, memory CD8 0.35% to 0.5%. Sorted-subset sequencing was shown by rarefaction to be incomplete despite large depth.

Running of the assay took place at deep level. Produced via immunoSEQ multiplex PCR; TCRdb's table is partial and in-frame only. The table has 550,000 to 650,000 clones, approximately 96% seen once; the top ten hold more than 0.085%. The V and J ends lost 3 bases and 3 bases respectively, with 7 bases between them. The CDR3 consists of 13 residues. CDR1 is MDHEN and CDR2 is SYDVKM in the germline V gene. As concerns this clone: No antigen is known for it.

CD45RO-negative, CCR7-positively selected cells formed the naive CD8 fraction, excluding terminally differentiated effector memory CD45RA+ cells. Source material: naive CD8+ T cells sorted from blood. The chain uses TRBV28 and TRBJ2-3; possibly TRBD1 for D (5 bases). This sequence originates from a woman aged 30 to 39 in good health. As DNA, the CDR3 is TGTGCCAGCAGTTTGGCAGGGACAGATACGCAGTATTTT. This gives the protein CASSLAGTDTQYF.